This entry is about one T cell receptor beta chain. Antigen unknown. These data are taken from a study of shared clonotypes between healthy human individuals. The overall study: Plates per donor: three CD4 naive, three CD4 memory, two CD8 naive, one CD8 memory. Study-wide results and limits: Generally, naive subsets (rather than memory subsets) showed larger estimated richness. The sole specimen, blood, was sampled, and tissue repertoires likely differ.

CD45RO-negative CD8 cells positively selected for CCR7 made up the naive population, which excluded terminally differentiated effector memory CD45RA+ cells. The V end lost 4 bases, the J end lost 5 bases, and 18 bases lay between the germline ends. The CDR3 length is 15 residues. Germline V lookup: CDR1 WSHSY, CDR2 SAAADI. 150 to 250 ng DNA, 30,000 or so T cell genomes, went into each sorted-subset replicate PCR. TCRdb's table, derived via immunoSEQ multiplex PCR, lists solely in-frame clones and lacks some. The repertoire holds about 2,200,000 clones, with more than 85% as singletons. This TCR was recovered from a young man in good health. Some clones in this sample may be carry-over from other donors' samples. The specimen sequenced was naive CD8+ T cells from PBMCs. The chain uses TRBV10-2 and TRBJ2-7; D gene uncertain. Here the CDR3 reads CASSVVGRRSNEQYF. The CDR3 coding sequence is TGCGCCAGCAGTGTTGTTGGGCGGCGAAGCAACGAGCAGTACTTC.